Sequencing of this T cell receptor (beta chain) was carried out in a study of T cell repertoires in cytomegalovirus infection. Study-wide points: Carriage of CMV together with the relevant HLA was identifiable through cumulative public TCR beta family frequency.

TCRdb redid the calling of the reads with MiXCR, one entry per CDR3 protein. The sample includes approximately 500,000 distinct CDR3 sequences, 16% seen only once; the top ten take around 25%. This CDR3 is built from 14 residues. Germline CDR1 and CDR2: MNHEY and SMNVEV (reference sequence). V trimming: 6 bases; J trimming: 2 bases; junction bases outside the gene matches: 7. Worth noting for this clonotype: What it binds is unknown.

What was sequenced was CD8+ T cells from PBMCs. V is TRBV27 and J is TRBJ2-7, with 7 bases lining up with TRBD1. This sequence originates from a human donor in good health (CMV status not recorded). Some clones in this sample may be carry-over from other donors' samples. The CDR3: CASSLQGPAYEQYF. CDR3 nucleotide sequence: TGTGCCAGCAGCTTACAGGGGCCCGCCTACGAGCAGTACTTC.